The next 5 T cell receptor beta chains were all read from a single sample in a study of blood T cell repertoires in COVID-19. Sequencing used immunoSEQ multiplex PCR; TCRdb keeps in-frame clones, though not all of them. This sample yields around 150,000 clones, of which 92% are seen a single time; about 4.8% belongs to the top ten. The material sequenced was peripheral blood. All receptors derive from a man aged 25-45 years with COVID-19, enrolled during active disease.

This clone was observed a handful of times. The J gene is TRBJ1-3, the V gene TRBV7-4, with 8 positions matching TRBD1. Germline-derived CDR1 and CDR2 are SGHVT and SQSDAQ. V shed 0 bases, J shed 3 bases, and the junction held 1 base outside the gene matches. The CDR3 covers 15 residues. The CDR3: CASSLATGDGNTIYF. The CDR3 DNA sequence: TGTGCCAGCAGCTTAGCGACAGGGGATGGAAACACCATATATTTT.

The table lists this clone with a few counts. The V gene is TRBV15, the J gene TRBJ1-4; D is perhaps TRBD1 (5 bases). Looked up from germline, CDR1 is LNHNV and CDR2 is YYDKDF (reference sequence). V dropped 8 bases and J dropped 1 base, with 11 bases sitting between them. This CDR3 has 14 residues. The CDR3 here is CATLGEGTNEKLFF. The CDR3, as DNA: TGTGCCACCCTGGGGGAGGGAACTAATGAAAAACTGTTTTTT. Variable domain in full (rest from reference TRBV15 and TRBJ1-4): DAMVIQNPRYQVTQFGKPVTLSCSQTLNHNVMYWYQQKSSQAPKLLFHYYDKDFNNEADTPDNFQSRRPNTSFCFLDIRSPGLGDTAMYLCATLGEGTNEKLFFGSGTQLSVL.

The chain links TRBV19 to TRBJ2-2; 7 nucleotides agree with TRBD2. The CDR3 length is 15 residues. Germline CDR1 is LNHDA and CDR2 is SQIVND (reference sequence). Germline trimming cut 7 bases from V and 7 bases from J; bases unmatched to any gene: 12. CDR3 protein: CASMKGGGPGGELFF. CDR3 coding DNA: TGTGCCAGTATGAAAGGCGGGGGACCGGGCGGGGAGCTGTTTTTT.

The chain has TRBV11-2 and TRBJ2-1, with TRBD1 as a possible D gene (7 bases). V was shortened by 2 bases and J by 4 bases, with 18 bases between the two germline ends. The CDR3 extends over 17 amino acids. CDR1 SGHAT and CDR2 FQNNGV come from the germline V gene. CDR3 sequence: CASSLWTGLSSYNEQFF. In DNA, the CDR3 is TGTGCCAGCAGCTTATGGACAGGACTATCCTCTTACAATGAGCAGTTCTTC.

The gene calls are TRBV7-8 and TRBJ2-3; the D gene is possibly TRBD2 (5 bases). Germline V gene sequence: CDR1 SGHVS, CDR2 FQNEAQ. Trimming left V 0 bases short and J 9 bases short, with 10 bases between. This CDR3 region has 13 residues. The CDR3 nucleotides read TGTGCCAGCAGCTTAGCGGAGGAAGGCACGCAGTATTTT. This encodes CASSLAEEGTQYF.